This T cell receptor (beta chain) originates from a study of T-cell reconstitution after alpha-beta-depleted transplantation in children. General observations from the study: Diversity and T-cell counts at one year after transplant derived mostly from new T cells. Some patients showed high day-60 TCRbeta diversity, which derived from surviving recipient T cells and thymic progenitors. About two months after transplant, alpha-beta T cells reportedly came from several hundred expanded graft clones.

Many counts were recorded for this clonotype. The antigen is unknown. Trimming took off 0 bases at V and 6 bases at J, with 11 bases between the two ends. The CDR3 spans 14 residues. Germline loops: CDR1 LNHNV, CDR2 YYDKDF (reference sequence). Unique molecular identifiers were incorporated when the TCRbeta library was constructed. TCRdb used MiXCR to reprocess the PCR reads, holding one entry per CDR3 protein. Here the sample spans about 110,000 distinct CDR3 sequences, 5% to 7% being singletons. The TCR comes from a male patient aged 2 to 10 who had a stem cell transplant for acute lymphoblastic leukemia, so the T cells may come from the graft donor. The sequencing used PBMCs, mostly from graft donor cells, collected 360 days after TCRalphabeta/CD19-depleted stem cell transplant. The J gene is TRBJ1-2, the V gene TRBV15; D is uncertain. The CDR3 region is CATSRDLKGNGYTF. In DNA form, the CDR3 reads TGTGCCACCAGCAGAGATCTGAAAGGCAATGGCTACACCTTC. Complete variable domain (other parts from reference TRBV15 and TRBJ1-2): DAMVIQNPRYQVTQFGKPVTLSCSQTLNHNVMYWYQQKSSQAPKLLFHYYDKDFNNEADTPDNFQSRRPNTSFCFLDIRSPGLGDTAMYLCATSRDLKGNGYTFGSGTRLTVV.